This T cell receptor beta chain is from a study of early T cells in non-severe SARS-CoV-2 infection. This clonotype was detected ten times or more. MiXCR, run by TCRdb on the 5' RACE reads, gives a single entry per CDR3 protein. The sample lists some 66,000 distinct CDR3 sequences; roughly 10% were seen once. Germline V lookup: CDR1 DFQATT, CDR2 SNEGSKA (reference sequence). This CDR3 has 14 residues. The V end lost 3 bases, the J end lost 6 bases, and 18 bases lay between the germline ends. The J gene is TRBJ2-7, the V gene TRBV20-1; D not certain. Material: whole blood. This TCR was recovered from an adult who was a healthcare worker with PCR-confirmed SARS-CoV-2 infection or an uninfected control (not recorded which). The CDR3 coding sequence is TGCAGTGCTAGTAGGCCCGCCTTGGTTCGCGAGCAGTACTTC. Amino acid sequence: CSASRPALVREQYF.